This TCR beta chain appears in the sequencing data of a study of vaccination and CD4 T cells after COVID-19. Study summary: The authors exposed cells to overlapping spike peptides derived from SARS-CoV-2, HCoV-NL63, HCoV-OC43 and HCoV-229E.

As to treatment: approximately 11-day PBMC culture with coronavirus spike peptide pools or control peptides (ViraFEST assay). Looked up from germline, CDR1 is KGHDR and CDR2 is SFDVKD. V was cut by 4 bases and J by 8 bases, with 7 bases left in between. This CDR3 comprises 12 residues. In regard to this clonotype: The antigen remains undetermined.

The Oncomine TCR Beta short-read assay was applied to DNA of cultured CD4+ T cells. TCRdb processed the PCR reads anew with MiXCR; each CDR3 protein has one entry. Among fewer than 15,000 distinct CDR3 sequences listed, 62% were seen once. This receptor was identified in a human donor who had recovered from COVID-19. The chain carries TRBV24-1 and TRBJ1-4; D unresolved. Sequenced: CD4+ T cells from blood, cultured in vitro. The CDR3 DNA is TGTGCCACCAGTGACCGATGGGAAAAACTGTTTTTT. Amino acids: CATSDRWEKLFF.